The T cell receptor (beta chain) under discussion was sequenced for a study of Ad26.COV2.S vaccination and SARS-CoV-2 variants. As for the study in general: By the intramuscular route, Ad26.COV2.S was given once, or twice 56 days apart. General study results and limits: Those who received the vaccine showed greater spike-specific TCR breadth than those given placebo.

Data came from immunoSEQ multiplex PCR; TCRdb stores just in-frame clones and leaves some out. The sample comprises 400,000 to 450,000 clones, 90% of which are singletons, and less than 4.5% rests with the top ten. CDR3 length: 16 amino acids. Looked up from germline, CDR1 is SEHNR and CDR2 is FQNEAQ (reference sequence). The V gene lost 1 base and the J gene lost 3 bases, with 16 bases spanning the gap. Concerning this clone: Its antigen is currently unknown.

Treatment specified: around 19 received Ad26.COV2.S at low or high dose, single or two shots; about 5 received placebo; per-sample allocation not given. Sampling occurred on day 63 after the first vaccine or placebo injection. An adult donor aged 18-55 years was enrolled in Boston. The chain uses TRBV7-9 and TRBJ2-7; TRBD1 is a possible D gene (5 bases). The specimen comprised peripheral blood, sampled in a trial of Ad26.COV2.S vaccine versus placebo. This TCR derives from a person aged 18-65 years who received the Ad26.COV2.S COVID-19 vaccine or a placebo. CDR3 sequence (DNA): TGTGCCAGCAGCTTAGTCCTTGACAGTTCCTTCTACGAGCAGTACTTC. The encoded protein is CASSLVLDSSFYEQYF. The whole variable domain, remainder taken from reference TRBV7-9 and TRBJ2-7, is DTGVSQNPRHKITKRGQNVTFRCDPISEHNRLYWYRQTLGQGPEFLTYFQNEAQLEKSRLLSDRFSAERPKGSFSTLEIQRTEQGDSAMYLCASSLVLDSSFYEQYFGPGTRLTVT.